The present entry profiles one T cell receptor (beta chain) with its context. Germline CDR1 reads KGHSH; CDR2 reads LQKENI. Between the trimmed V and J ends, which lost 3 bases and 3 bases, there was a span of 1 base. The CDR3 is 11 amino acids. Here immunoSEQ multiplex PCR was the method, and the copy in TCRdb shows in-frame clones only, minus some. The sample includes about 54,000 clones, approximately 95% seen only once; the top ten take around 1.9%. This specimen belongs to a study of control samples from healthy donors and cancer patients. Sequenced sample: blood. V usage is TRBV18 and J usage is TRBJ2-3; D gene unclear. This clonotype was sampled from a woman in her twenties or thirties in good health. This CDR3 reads CASSPTDTQYF. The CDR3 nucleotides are TGTGCCAGCTCACCTACAGATACGCAGTATTTT.